Listed below are T cell receptor beta chains from one sample, sequenced in a study of blood T cell repertoires in COVID-19. Sequencing was performed with immunoSEQ multiplex PCR; in TCRdb, only in-frame clones are kept and a portion is missing. The sample has some 160,000 clones, about 87% seen once. The specimen was peripheral blood. The receptors derive from a woman in her seventies with COVID-19, enrolled during active disease. Each CDR3 is given with its conserved first and last residue. Each record gives: D gene, J gene, V gene, clone size, CDR3 protein, CDR3 DNA. The D gene is left open where the match is weak. Clone size is stated in some rows and not others, as once, few, many or a class when expanded.

d_gene: TRBD1; j_gene: TRBJ2-1; v_gene: TRBV7-8; abundance: once; CDR3aa: CASSLGTGWFF; CDR3nt: TGTGCCAGCAGCCTCGGGACAGGGTGGTTCTTC
d_gene: .; j_gene: TRBJ2-7; v_gene: TRBV18; abundance: .; CDR3aa: CASSPHSGDEQYF; CDR3nt: TGTGCCAGCTCACCACACAGCGGTGACGAGCAGTACTTC
d_gene: .; j_gene: TRBJ2-1; v_gene: TRBV30; abundance: .; CDR3aa: CAWSWGHARSYNEQFF; CDR3nt: TGTGCCTGGAGTTGGGGGCATGCCCGCTCCTACAATGAGCAGTTCTTC
d_gene: .; j_gene: TRBJ1-2; v_gene: TRBV29-1; abundance: .; CDR3aa: CSVLTEDYGYTF; CDR3nt: TGCAGCGTTCTGACCGAGGACTATGGCTACACCTTC
d_gene: .; j_gene: TRBJ1-2; v_gene: TRBV6-5; abundance: .; CDR3aa: CASRTWGGLNYGYTF; CDR3nt: TGTGCCAGCCGAACGTGGGGGGGCCTCAACTATGGCTACACCTTC
d_gene: .; j_gene: TRBJ2-4; v_gene: TRBV29-1; abundance: .; CDR3aa: CSVEDIAKNIQYF; CDR3nt: TGCAGCGTTGAAGACATAGCCAAAAACATTCAGTACTTC
d_gene: .; j_gene: TRBJ2-3; v_gene: TRBV20-1; abundance: .; CDR3aa: CSARLPDTQYF; CDR3nt: TGCAGTGCCCGTCTTCCCGATACGCAGTATTTT
d_gene: .; j_gene: TRBJ2-3; v_gene: TRBV5-1; abundance: few; CDR3aa: CASSWPISAGSTDTQYF; CDR3nt: TGCGCCAGCAGCTGGCCTATTAGTGCGGGGAGCACAGATACGCAGTATTTT
d_gene: .; j_gene: TRBJ1-2; v_gene: TRBV19; abundance: .; CDR3aa: CASSIEPGVGYTF; CDR3nt: TGTGCCAGTAGTATAGAGCCAGGGGTAGGCTACACCTTC
d_gene: TRBD1; j_gene: TRBJ1-1; v_gene: TRBV4-1; abundance: .; CDR3aa: CASSHNDGTGWTEAFF; CDR3nt: TGCGCCAGCAGCCACAACGATGGGACAGGGTGGACTGAAGCTTTCTTT
d_gene: .; j_gene: TRBJ1-1; v_gene: TRBV29-1; abundance: once; CDR3aa: CSVPGRRGGTEAFF; CDR3nt: TGCAGCGTTCCCGGACGAAGGGGGGGGACTGAAGCTTTCTTT
d_gene: .; j_gene: TRBJ1-4; v_gene: TRBV25-1; abundance: .; CDR3aa: CASTGYNEKLFF; CDR3nt: TGTGCCAGCACGGGGTATAATGAAAAACTGTTTTTT
d_gene: .; j_gene: TRBJ1-1; v_gene: TRBV3-1/TRBV3-2; abundance: .; CDR3aa: CASKWGVEVGTEAFF; CDR3nt: TGTGCCAGCAAGTGGGGAGTCGAGGTTGGTACTGAAGCTTTCTTT
d_gene: TRBD1; j_gene: TRBJ2-3; v_gene: TRBV25-1; abundance: .; CDR3aa: CASSGRTGGTDTQYF; CDR3nt: TGTGCCAGCAGTGGGCGGACAGGGGGCACAGATACGCAGTATTTT
d_gene: TRBD1; j_gene: TRBJ1-4; v_gene: TRBV30; abundance: once; CDR3aa: CAWSELTGTNEKLFF; CDR3nt: TGTGCCTGGAGTGAACTGACAGGGACTAATGAAAAACTGTTTTTT
d_gene: .; j_gene: TRBJ2-5; v_gene: TRBV7-3; abundance: .; CDR3aa: CASSLYRVSETQYF; CDR3nt: TGTGCCAGCAGCCTCTACAGGGTGTCGGAGACCCAGTACTTC
d_gene: TRBD1; j_gene: TRBJ1-6; v_gene: TRBV27; abundance: .; CDR3aa: CAAPPGQGYSPLHF; CDR3nt: TGTGCCGCCCCCCCGGGACAGGGATATTCACCCCTCCACTTT
d_gene: .; j_gene: TRBJ1-1; v_gene: TRBV3-1/TRBV3-2; abundance: .; CDR3aa: CASRHPNTEAFF; CDR3nt: TGTGCCAGCAGACATCCGAACACTGAAGCTTTCTTT
d_gene: .; j_gene: TRBJ1-5; v_gene: TRBV18; abundance: .; CDR3aa: CASSSDTSNQPQHF; CDR3nt: TGTGCCAGCTCTTCCGACACATCCAATCAGCCCCAGCATTTT
d_gene: TRBD1; j_gene: TRBJ2-5; v_gene: TRBV7-2; abundance: .; CDR3aa: CDYDRGRETQYF; CDR3nt: TGTGACTACGACAGGGGTCGAGAGACCCAGTACTTC